The 29 T cell receptor beta chains given below trace back to one sample, sequenced in a study of graft-versus-host responses after intestinal transplantation. Antigens of these TCRs are unknown. The protocol was immunoSEQ multiplex PCR, while the TCRdb copy is restricted to in-frame clones and leaves out a portion. The sample shows 85,000 to 100,000 clones, 90% to 95% of them seen only once. The sequences come from unstimulated CD4+ T cells sorted from spleen or lymph node cells, collected before intestinal transplant. These receptors were taken from a human donor who received an intestinal transplant.

This clone appeared once. V and J are TRBV23-1 and TRBJ1-1; D not resolved. TRBV23-1 is known as an ORF, though its function is uncertain. The CDR3 extends over 15 amino acids. With 0 bases removed from V and 0 bases from J, the gap between germline ends came to 8 bases. The CDR3 protein is CASSQSGALNTEAFF. For the CDR3, the DNA is TGCGCCAGCAGTCAATCGGGCGCCTTGAACACTGAAGCTTTCTTT.

This clone was found a few times. The V and J genes are TRBV6-5 and TRBJ1-6; D call uncertain. Trimming removed 6 bases at V and 7 bases at J, with 16 bases between. Germline CDR1 and CDR2: MNHEY and SVGAGI. This CDR3 is 15 amino acids long. CDR3 coding DNA: TGTGCCAGCAGGGCCCCGGGAGGTGGAAATTCACCCCTCCACTTT. This translates into CASRAPGGGNSPLHF.

The chain recombines TRBV19 with TRBJ2-3, with 10 bases identical to TRBD2. Germline V gene data show CDR1 as LNHDA and CDR2 as SQIVND (reference sequence). V was pared by 4 bases and J by 7 bases, with 11 bases of the junction left unmatched. CDR3 length: 16 amino acids. CDR3 bases: TGTGCCAGTAGTAACCCGGGACTAGCGAGGACGAATACGCAGTATTTT. Its protein is CASSNPGLARTNTQYF.

V gene TRBV5-6 combines with J gene TRBJ2-6, with 8 nucleotides matching TRBD2. Germline values: CDR1 SGHDT, CDR2 YYEEEE. V was pared by 0 bases and J by 5 bases, with 7 bases of the junction left unmatched. The CDR3 extends over 17 amino acids. Here the CDR3 reads CASSLAIGGARANVLTF. CDR3 in DNA: TGTGCCAGCAGCTTGGCTATCGGGGGGGCCCGGGCCAACGTCCTGACTTTC.

The chain couples TRBV6-1 to TRBJ2-4, with 9 bases that match TRBD1. Germline V gene data show CDR1 as MNHNS and CDR2 as SASEGT. The CDR3 contains 14 residues. Trimming cost V 6 bases and J 3 bases; bases outside gene matches: 3. The CDR3 nucleotides read TGTGCCAGCAGACCGGGACAGGGCAAAAACATTCAGTACTTC. Residues: CASRPGQGKNIQYF.

This chain uses TRBV18 with TRBJ2-5, with a possible D match to TRBD2 (5 bases). Trimming took off 3 bases at V and 2 bases at J, with 16 bases between the two ends. The CDR3 spans 16 residues. Germline V lookup: CDR1 KGHSH, CDR2 LQKENI. This CDR3 reads CASSPPSVREQETQYF. DNA for the CDR3: TGTGCCAGCTCACCCCCCTCTGTGAGGGAGCAAGAGACCCAGTACTTC.

This clone is a singleton in its sample. The gene calls are TRBV11-3 and TRBJ2-3; TRBD1 matches at 10 bases. The CDR3 extends over 16 amino acids. V was clipped by 7 bases and J by 2 bases; unmatched bases: 9. Germline CDR1 SGHNT, CDR2 YENEEA. The CDR3 DNA is TGTGCCAGCACCCCGACAGGGGGCTGGCCCACAGATACGCAGTATTTT. It translates to CASTPTGGWPTDTQYF. The complete variable domain, with remaining parts taken from reference TRBV11-3 and TRBJ2-3, reads EAGVVQSPRYKIIEKKQPVAFWCNPISGHNTLYWYLQNLGQGPELLIRYENEEAVDDSQLPKDRFSAERLKGVDSTLKIQPAELGDSAVYLCASTPTGGWPTDTQYFGPGTRLTVL.

The chain has TRBV5-4 and TRBJ2-7, with TRBD2 matching 8 bases. The V segment lost 4 bases and the J segment 7 bases; nucleotides outside the gene matches: 13. The CDR3 runs to 15 residues. Germline loops: CDR1 SGHNT, CDR2 YYREEE (reference sequence). The CDR3 loop is CASSVEGAGVEEQYF. The DNA of the CDR3 is TGTGCCAGCAGCGTGGAGGGAGCGGGGGTGGAAGAGCAGTACTTC.

This chain uses TRBV28 with TRBJ2-7, with TRBD2 identical over 16 bases. Germline V CDR1 and CDR2: MDHEN, SYDVKM. This CDR3 comprises 17 residues. The V gene end was trimmed by 6 bases and the J gene end by 1 base; junction bases not matched to a gene: 6. CDR3 sequence (DNA): TGTGCCAGCAGCTCGGGACTAGCGGGAGGGCCGTCCTACGAGCAGTACTTC. Its translation is CASSSGLAGGPSYEQYF.

Only a few counts were recorded for this clone. The rearrangement links TRBV2 to TRBJ1-3, with D tentatively TRBD1 (5 bases). V was pared by 8 bases and J by 0 bases, with 8 bases between. CDR3 size: 13 residues. Germline V gives CDR1 SNHLY, CDR2 FYNNEI. The CDR3 protein is CASVRASGNTIYF. CDR3 bases: TGTGCCAGCGTCAGGGCCTCTGGAAACACCATATATTTT.

The chain is built from TRBV2 and TRBJ2-1, with 11 bases fitting TRBD2. Germline loops: CDR1 SNHLY, CDR2 FYNNEI. The CDR3 loop spans 15 amino acids. The trim removed 7 bases at V and 8 bases at J, leaving 10 bases unmatched. The CDR3 sequence: CASNSIAGGLDEQFF. The CDR3 DNA is TGTGCCAGCAATTCGATAGCGGGAGGGCTCGATGAGCAGTTCTTC.

The V call is TRBV6-5, the J call TRBJ1-2; the D gene is possibly TRBD1 (5 bases). With 6 bases removed from V and 1 base from J, the gap between germline ends came to 12 bases. The CDR3 consists of 14 residues. The germline V gene encodes CDR1 MNHEY and CDR2 SVGAGI. This chain's CDR3 is CASSRTDSNYGYTF. CDR3 coding DNA: TGTGCCAGCAGCCGTACCGACAGTAACTATGGCTACACCTTC.

This clone was observed once. The rearrangement uses TRBV9 and TRBJ1-2; 10 bases are a match to TRBD1. This CDR3 comprises 15 residues. CDR1 and CDR2 from the germline V gene are SGDLS and YYNGEE. V shed 3 bases, J shed 7 bases, and the junction held 9 bases outside the gene matches. The CDR3 region is CASSGPRQGAFGYTF. DNA of the CDR3: TGTGCCAGCAGCGGACCCCGACAGGGGGCGTTTGGCTACACCTTC.

This chain uses TRBV7-9 with TRBJ1-4; possible D gene TRBD1, 5 bases. CDR1 is SEHNR, CDR2 FQNEAQ, per germline (reference sequence). CDR3 length: 18 amino acids. Trimming pared 4 bases from V and 4 bases from J, leaving 22 bases between. The DNA of the CDR3 is TGTGCCAGCAGCTCTACGGGTAGGGAAGGGGATTATAATGAAAAACTGTTTTTT. Protein sequence: CASSSTGREGDYNEKLFF.

The gene calls are TRBV12-5 and TRBJ2-7; 7 positions match TRBD2. The J segment lost 3 bases and the V segment lost 7 bases, leaving 12 bases of the junction unmatched. The CDR3 is 15 amino acids. Germline V gene sequence: CDR1 LGHNT, CDR2 FRNRAP. The CDR3 sequence: CASATPGLAVYEQYF. CDR3 in DNA: TGTGCTAGTGCAACGCCGGGGCTAGCGGTCTACGAGCAGTACTTC. Looking up the rest from reference TRBV12-5 and TRBJ2-7 gives the full variable domain: DARVTQTPRHKVTEMGQEVTMRCQPILGHNTVFWYRQTMMQGLELLAYFRNRAPLDDSGMPKDRFSAEMPDATLATLKIQPSEPRDSAVYFCASATPGLAVYEQYFGPGTRLTVT.

This clone was observed once. The gene calls are TRBV21-1 and TRBJ1-5; the table's TRBD1 call for D was not verified on the DNA. TRBV21-1 is deemed a pseudogene. CDR3 length: 17 residues. CDR3 sequence: CASSHLEDRGRLQPQHF. For the CDR3, the DNA is TGTGCCAGCAGCCACCTAGAGGACAGGGGGCGATTGCAGCCCCAGCATTTT.

The chain couples TRBV6-5 to TRBJ2-7; D may be TRBD1 (6 bases). This CDR3 is 13 amino acids long. Trimming pared 2 bases from V and 7 bases from J, leaving 12 bases between. Per the germline V gene, CDR1 is MNHEY and CDR2 is SVGAGI. The CDR3 here is CASSYRQEREQYF. The CDR3, as DNA: TGTGCCAGCAGTTACCGACAGGAGAGGGAGCAGTACTTC.

CDR3 amino acids: CASSLIQGGTDTQYF. The DNA of the CDR3 is TGTGCCAGCAGCTTGATACAGGGGGGCACAGATACGCAGTATTTT. The chain combines TRBV5-5 with TRBJ2-3; TRBD1 aligns across 8 bases. V lost 1 base to trimming and J lost 1 base; unmatched junction nucleotides: 2. CDR3 length: 15 residues. Germline V CDR1 and CDR2: SGHKS, YYEKEE (reference sequence).

V is TRBV28 and J is TRBJ1-5; a weak D match, TRBD1 (6 bases). The V end was cut by 1 base, the J end by 7 bases, with 11 bases between. The CDR3 covers 14 residues. CDR1 is MDHEN, CDR2 SYDVKM, per germline. The CDR3 here is CASSLFGRGQPQHF. The CDR3 bases are TGTGCCAGCAGTTTATTCGGCAGGGGCCAGCCCCAGCATTTT.

In DNA, the CDR3 is TGTGCCAGCAGCACCGGCCTGGGGGCAAGCTCTGGAAACACCATATATTTT. Amino acids: CASSTGLGASSGNTIYF. V is TRBV11-2 and J is TRBJ1-3; a weak D match, TRBD1 (6 bases). From germline, CDR1 is SGHAT and CDR2 FQNNGV. The CDR3 is made up of 17 amino acids. V lost 5 bases and J 0 bases, leaving 17 bases between the germline ends.

The rearrangement joins TRBV30 to TRBJ2-2; TRBD1 matches 11 bases. The CDR3 is made up of 15 amino acids. Germline CDR1 and CDR2: GTSNPN and SVGIG (reference sequence). V dropped 3 bases and J dropped 6; count of bases not matched to a gene: 6. CDR3 nucleotide sequence: TGTGCCTGGAGGTACCGGGACAGGGGGTCCGGGGAGCTGTTTTTT. Its translation is CAWRYRDRGSGELFF.

The gene calls are TRBV5-1 and TRBJ2-1, with 9 bases aligning to TRBD1. J was trimmed by 2 bases and V by 4 bases; bases with no gene match: 4. Germline CDR1 SGHRS, CDR2 YFSETQ. The CDR3 consists of 15 residues. CDR3 region: CASSPGQGPYNEQFF. The DNA for the CDR3 is TGCGCCAGCAGCCCGGGACAGGGCCCCTACAATGAGCAGTTCTTC.

The genes are TRBV5-6 and TRBJ2-1; tentatively, D is TRBD2 (5 bases). V was shortened by 0 bases and J by 0 bases, with 13 bases between the two germline ends. Germline V CDR1 and CDR2: SGHDT, YYEEEE. The CDR3 consists of 17 residues. CDR3 nucleotide sequence: TGTGCCAGCAGCTTGGCTAGCTATCTAAGCTCCTACAATGAGCAGTTCTTC. Encoded protein: CASSLASYLSSYNEQFF.

The chain is built from TRBV10-1 and TRBJ2-7; D is unclear. V was trimmed by 0 bases and J by 4 bases, leaving 13 bases between them. From germline, CDR1 is WNHNN and CDR2 SYGVQD (reference sequence). This CDR3 is 15 amino acids long. As DNA, the CDR3 is TGCGCCAGCAGTGAGTCCCCCGTAGACTTATACGAGCAGTACTTC. Residues: CASSESPVDLYEQYF.

The J gene is TRBJ1-5, the V gene TRBV30; D might be TRBD1 (5 bases). The V and J ends lost 2 bases and 3 bases respectively, with 8 bases between them. The CDR3 has 13 amino acids. Germline lookup yields CDR1 GTSNPN and CDR2 SVGIG (reference sequence). CDR3 residues: CAWSTGDNQPQHF. CDR3 sequence (DNA): TGTGCCTGGAGTACAGGAGACAATCAGCCCCAGCATTTT.

This sequence joins TRBV7-9 and TRBJ2-2; D is possibly TRBD1 (6 bases). Germline V CDR1 and CDR2: SEHNR, FQNEAQ (reference sequence). This CDR3 has 14 residues. Trimming took off 4 bases at V and 2 bases at J, with 8 bases between the two ends. DNA for the CDR3: TGTGCCAGCAGCTACAGGGTTAACACCGGGGAGCTGTTTTTT. It is translated as CASSYRVNTGELFF. The whole variable domain, remainder taken from reference TRBV7-9 and TRBJ2-2, is DTGVSQNPRHKITKRGQNVTFRCDPISEHNRLYWYRQTLGQGPEFLTYFQNEAQLEKSRLLSDRFSAERPKGSFSTLEIQRTEQGDSAMYLCASSYRVNTGELFFGEGSRLTVL.

V and J are TRBV6-5 and TRBJ2-5; 8 positions match TRBD1. TRBJ2-7 matches the DNA end more closely, so the J call is doubtful. Germline lookup yields CDR1 MNHEY and CDR2 SVGAGI. This CDR3 is 13 amino acids long. The CDR3 protein is CASTRTGPDEQYF. CDR3 DNA: TGTGCCAGCACCAGGACAGGGCCGGACGAGCAGTACTTC.

The chain joins TRBV7-2 to TRBJ1-1; D gene ambiguous. The CDR3 extends over 12 amino acids. CDR1 is SGHTA and CDR2 is FQGNSA in the germline V gene. The germline V and J ends were trimmed by 3 bases and 8 bases, with 10 bases remaining between them. CDR3 DNA sequence: TGTGCCAGCAGCTTCAGGCTTTCCGAAGCTTTCTTT. It is translated as CASSFRLSEAFF.

This chain uses TRBV4-3 with TRBJ2-3, with 10 bases that match TRBD2. Germline values: CDR1 LGHNA, CDR2 YSLEER. This CDR3 spans 17 amino acids. V shed 1 base and J 2 bases; nucleotides not matched to a gene: 6. The CDR3 here is CASSQVLAGALTDTQYF. The CDR3 nucleotides are TGCGCCAGCAGCCAAGTCCTAGCGGGGGCCCTCACAGATACGCAGTATTTT.